One T cell receptor (beta chain) is described in this entry. Per the original methods: Cell counts per sample came from amplifying reference gene primers. Using immunoSEQ multiplex PCR, the repertoire was profiled, and TCRdb retains in-frame clones only, with some absent. The DNA was the basis for D and trimming; V, J and clone size are from that table. The table shows 100,000 to 150,000 clones, with about 89% occurring only once. This sample was taken from a study of blood T cell repertoires in COVID-19. The germline V gene encodes CDR1 SEHNR and CDR2 FQNEAQ (reference sequence). This CDR3 region has 17 residues. Trimming cost V 0 bases and J 8 bases; bases outside gene matches: 15.

Sequenced input: peripheral blood. The chain couples TRBV7-9 to TRBJ1-2; 7 bases line up with TRBD1. The source of this sequence is a man aged 55-75 years with COVID-19, enrolled during active disease. As DNA, the CDR3 is TGTGCCAGCAGCTTAGCCAGCCTGACAGGGACGAATTTGGGCTACACCTTC. This translates into CASSLASLTGTNLGYTF. Filled out from reference TRBV7-9 and TRBJ1-2, the complete variable domain reads DTGVSQNPRHKITKRGQNVTFRCDPISEHNRLYWYRQTLGQGPEFLTYFQNEAQLEKSRLLSDRFSAERPKGSFSTLEIQRTEQGDSAMYLCASSLASLTGTNLGYTFGSGTRLTVV.